The T cell receptor (beta chain) described here comes from a study of cytomegalovirus exposure and HLA in healthy donors. It was with 60 Vbeta and 13 Jbeta primers that the PCR ran. TCRdb's copy holds only in-frame clones and misses some; the assay was immunoSEQ multiplex PCR. This sample has about 130,000 clones, with 85% found just once. Study outcomes and limitations: The study recorded 164 TCR beta chains that were cytomegalovirus-associated. Rarity marked most TCR sequences, yet some public TCRs occurred in many donors.

The germline V and J ends were trimmed by 5 bases and 0 bases, with 20 bases remaining between them. This CDR3 spans 17 amino acids. Germline V gene lookup returns CDR1 MDHEN and CDR2 SYDVKM. This clone was counted once. The antigen remains unidentified. The chain uses TRBV28 and TRBJ2-7, with TRBD2 as a possible D gene (6 bases). This receptor was identified in a woman aged 25 to 45 in good health and CMV-seropositive. Material for sequencing was PBMCs. CDR3 protein: CASSAQLARARSYEQYF. In DNA form, the CDR3 reads TGTGCCAGCAGTGCCCAGCTAGCGAGGGCCCGCTCCTACGAGCAGTACTTC.